The clone carrying this T cell receptor (beta chain) occurred a few times. Its cognate antigen is unknown. The data were taken from a study of T cells after yellow fever vaccination. Study-wide context: Preparation of fractions with low cell numbers was performed using SMART-Seq v4 Ultra Low Input.

Template switching by 5'RACE produced TCR cDNA, adding a universal primer site and UMIs. MiXCR, applied by TCRdb to the 5' RACE reads, yields one record per CDR3 protein. Among approximately 550,000 distinct CDR3 sequences listed, about 19% were seen once. Points from the study as a whole: A secondary response was less intense yet reached its peak sooner, at day 5 versus 15. A small proportion of clonotypes was detected in both the CD4 and CD8 compartments.

Trimming took 3 bases from V and 6 from J; bases not matched to a gene: 3. The CDR3 sequence is 14 residues long. The V gene's germline CDR1 is KGHSH and CDR2 LQKENI. This chain links TRBV18 with TRBJ2-4, with 9 bases that match TRBD1. The source of this sequence is a man younger than 45 who received the YFV17D yellow fever vaccine. The source was PBMCs, collected 15 days after the yellow fever booster vaccination. The CDR3 sequence: CASSPGQGGNIQYF. As DNA, the CDR3 is TGTGCCAGCTCACCGGGACAGGGCGGAAACATTCAGTACTTC.